This TCR beta chain was retrieved from a study of beta chain features in type 1 diabetes. Study observations and caveats: PCR, the amplification step, might favor shorter templates, equally in patients and controls.

Expressed TCRB transcripts were sequenced because the entire RNA isolate underwent reverse transcription. Sequencing used immunoSEQ multiplex PCR; TCRdb keeps in-frame clones, though not all of them. The repertoire holds under 400,000 clones, roughly 12% seen once, with around 0.02% in the top ten. The V and J ends lost 0 bases and 3 bases, in that order; junction bases with no gene match: 0. The CDR3 sequence is 14 residues long. CDR1 is SGDLS and CDR2 is YYNGEE in the germline V gene. Sorting of CD4+ naive, central memory, regulatory and stem cell-like memory cells was performed via CD45RO/CCR7/CD25/CD127/CD95/CD27. This clone has a handful of counts. Its antigen is currently unknown.

The gene calls are TRBV9 and TRBJ1-1; 9 positions agree with TRBD1. The TCR comes from a man between 18 and 35 years old in good health. The sequenced sample was naive CD4+ T cells from blood. The chain's CDR3 is CASSVGQGDTEAFF. The CDR3 nucleotides read TGTGCCAGCAGCGTAGGACAGGGGGACACTGAAGCTTTCTTT.